These 32 T cell receptor beta chains originate from one sample sequenced in a study of blood T cell repertoires in COVID-19. The data were produced by immunoSEQ multiplex PCR, yet TCRdb's version contains in-frame clones alone and is incomplete. The profile shows approximately 110,000 clones, less than 85% of them singletons. Sequenced: peripheral blood. All receptors derive from a human donor with acute or convalescent COVID-19. The donor label of this sample is uncertain.

The CDR3 reads CASSFEGPGGYTF. In DNA form, the CDR3 reads TGTGCCAGCAGTTTCGAAGGGCCGGGGGGCTACACCTTC. V and J are TRBV28 and TRBJ1-2; D is ambiguous. There are 13 residues in the CDR3. Germline CDR1 MDHEN, CDR2 SYDVKM. The V end lost 3 bases, the J end lost 8 bases, and 13 bases lay between the germline ends.

The rearrangement links TRBV11-2 to TRBJ2-7, with D possibly TRBD1 on 5 matching bases. Looked up from germline, CDR1 is SGHAT and CDR2 is FQNNGV. The CDR3 is 14 residues long. V was clipped by 1 base and J by 3 bases, with 10 bases between them. In DNA form, the CDR3 reads TGTGCCAGCAGCTTAGGTTTGACAGACTACGAGCAGTACGTC. This sequence encodes CASSLGLTDYEQYV.

J is TRBJ2-5 and V is TRBV7-2, with TRBD2 matching over 12 bases. The CDR3 extends over 17 amino acids. The germline V gene has CDR1 SGHTA and CDR2 FQGNSA. The V and J ends lost 5 bases and 0 bases, in that order; junction bases with no gene match: 7. CDR3: CASSPWTSGADQETQYF. DNA of the CDR3: TGTGCCAGCAGCCCCTGGACTAGCGGGGCAGACCAAGAGACCCAGTACTTC.

The rearrangement joins TRBV25-1 to TRBJ1-6; D perhaps matches TRBD1 (5 bases). Trimming took 4 bases from V and 1 from J, leaving 8 bases between them. Germline V gene data show CDR1 as MGHDK and CDR2 as SYGVNS. The CDR3 sequence is 15 residues long. CDR3 residues: CASSVQGSYNSPLHF. The CDR3 region has the DNA TGTGCCAGCAGTGTTCAGGGTTCCTATAATTCACCCCTCCACTTT.

This sequence joins TRBV2 and TRBJ2-4, with D maybe TRBD2 (5 bases). The CDR3 loop spans 15 amino acids. Germline CDR1 reads SNHLY; CDR2 reads FYNNEI. Trimming took 2 bases from V and 3 from J, leaving 11 bases between them. Here the CDR3 reads CASSEREIHKNIQYF. In nucleotides, the CDR3 is TGTGCCAGCAGTGAAAGGGAGATACACAAAAACATTCAGTACTTC.

The chain employs TRBV11-3 and TRBJ2-5; 12 nucleotides line up with TRBD2. The trim removed 5 bases at V and 4 bases at J, leaving 8 bases unmatched. The V gene's germline CDR1 is SGHNT and CDR2 YENEEA. This CDR3 has 16 amino acids. CDR3 coding DNA: TGTGCCAGCAGCCCCGGATCGACTAGCGGGGGAGAGACCCAGTACTTC. This encodes CASSPGSTSGGETQYF. The entire variable domain, with the rest obtained from reference TRBV11-3 and TRBJ2-5, is as follows: EAGVVQSPRYKIIEKKQPVAFWCNPISGHNTLYWYLQNLGQGPELLIRYENEEAVDDSQLPKDRFSAERLKGVDSTLKIQPAELGDSAVYLCASSPGSTSGGETQYFGPGTRLLVL.

V and J are TRBV27 and TRBJ2-3; maybe TRBD1 (6 bases). The CDR3 runs 14 residues. The V end lost 6 bases, the J end lost 3 bases, and 13 bases lay between the germline ends. Per germline, CDR1 MNHEY and CDR2 SMNVEV (reference sequence). CDR3 sequence reads: CASSLRDRTDTQYF. The DNA of the CDR3 is TGTGCCAGCAGCCTCCGCGACAGGACAGATACGCAGTATTTT.

The sample holds many counts of this clone. This sequence joins TRBV11-2 and TRBJ1-6; no definite D call. Germline loops: CDR1 SGHAT, CDR2 FQNNGV. The CDR3 length is 16 residues. Trimming removed 5 bases from V and 7 bases from J, with 18 bases in between. The DNA of the CDR3 is TGTGCCAGCAGCCCCATGTTGGACCCGGGAAATTCACCCCTCCACTTT. Protein sequence: CASSPMLDPGNSPLHF.

The table lists this clone with a few counts. This chain joins TRBV28 and TRBJ1-3; 7 nucleotides match TRBD1. Germline CDR1 reads MDHEN; CDR2 reads SYDVKM. J gave up 2 bases and V 5 bases, and 6 bases lay outside the gene matches. This CDR3 is built from 15 residues. CDR3 sequence (DNA): TGTGCCAGCAGTCCCCCCGGGACAGCTGGAAACACCATATATTTT. Translating gives CASSPPGTAGNTIYF.

This clone was seen more than once but under ten times. The chain recombines TRBV11-2 with TRBJ2-1, with D hard to call. Germline-derived CDR1 and CDR2 are SGHAT and FQNNGV. V was cut by 9 bases and J by 1 base, with 10 bases left in between. The CDR3 sequence is 13 residues long. The CDR3 region is CASRDSSYNEQFF. In DNA, the CDR3 is TGTGCCAGTCGCGACTCGTCCTACAATGAGCAGTTCTTC.

The chain recombines TRBV24-1 with TRBJ2-3, with 8 bases fitting TRBD1. CDR1 is KGHDR and CDR2 is SFDVKD in the germline V gene. V lost 0 bases and J lost 6; bases outside the gene matches: 7. This CDR3 spans 16 amino acids. CDR3 residues: CATSDLGQGVSDTQYF. The CDR3 DNA reads as TGTGCCACCAGTGATTTGGGACAGGGAGTTTCGGATACGCAGTATTTT.

V usage is TRBV5-1 and J usage is TRBJ2-1, with a weak D call TRBD1 (6 bases). The V gene's germline CDR1 is SGHRS and CDR2 YFSETQ. V gave up 3 bases and J gave up 0 bases, with 19 bases separating them. This CDR3 has 18 amino acids. The CDR3 reads CASSSPLDRASSYNEQFF. The CDR3 DNA sequence: TGCGCCAGCAGCTCCCCTCTGGACAGAGCAAGCTCCTACAATGAGCAGTTCTTC.

V is TRBV19 and J is TRBJ2-3, with D perhaps matching TRBD2 (5 bases). CDR3 size: 12 residues. V lost 10 bases and J lost 1, with 9 bases in between. Germline V CDR1 and CDR2: LNHDA, SQIVND (reference sequence). The CDR3 nucleotides are TGTGCCACCGACGGGGGCACAGATACGCAGTATTTT. This gives the protein CATDGGTDTQYF.

This clone was recorded only once. The chain is built from TRBV14 and TRBJ1-6; D unclear. Germline V lookup: CDR1 SGHDN, CDR2 FVKESK. The germline V and J ends were trimmed by 1 base and 7 bases, with 8 bases remaining between them. The CDR3 consists of 14 residues. The CDR3 DNA follows: TGTGCCAGCAGCCAAGCCCAGTTCAATTCACCCCTCCACTTT. Amino acids: CASSQAQFNSPLHF. Variable domain in full (rest from reference TRBV14 and TRBJ1-6): EAGVTQFPSHSVIEKGQTVTLRCDPISGHDNLYWYRRVMGKEIKFLLHFVKESKQDESGMPNNRFLAERTGGTYSTLKVQPAELEDSGVYFCASSQAQFNSPLHFGNGTRLTVT.

The chain joins TRBV19 to TRBJ2-1; 8 bases align to TRBD1. J was trimmed by 8 bases and V by 9 bases; bases with no gene match: 3. In germline, CDR1 is LNHDA, CDR2 SQIVND (reference sequence). This CDR3 contains 11 residues. CDR3 nucleotides: TGTGCCAGCGCAGGGGGCGATGAGCAGTTCTTC. It is translated as CASAGGDEQFF.

V gene TRBV7-9 combines with J gene TRBJ2-7, with D perhaps TRBD1 (5 bases). Germline-derived CDR1 and CDR2 are SEHNR and FQNEAQ (reference sequence). This CDR3 region has 14 residues. V was clipped by 1 base and J by 5 bases, with 12 bases between them. In DNA form, the CDR3 reads TGTGCCAGCAGCTTAGAGACCGCCAGGGACGAGCAGTACTTC. This translates into CASSLETARDEQYF.

V is TRBV29-1 and J is TRBJ2-2; TRBD1 matches at 7 bases. Trimming took 5 bases from V and 5 from J; bases not matched to a gene: 11. Germline CDR1 SQVTM, CDR2 ANQGSEA. The CDR3 is 15 residues long. CDR3 nucleotides: TGCAGCGTTCGCAACCTAGACAGGGATACCGGGGAGCTGTTTTTT. This gives the protein CSVRNLDRDTGELFF.

This CDR3 reads CASRPTAGDRISPLHF. Written as DNA, the CDR3 is TGTGCCAGCAGACCTACCGCCGGGGACAGGATTTCACCCCTCCACTTT. The chain employs TRBV27 and TRBJ1-6, with 8 bases identical to TRBD1. The CDR3 is 16 amino acids. CDR1 MNHEY and CDR2 SMNVEV come from the germline V gene (reference sequence). V lost 6 bases, J lost 9 bases, and 13 bases stayed unmatched.

V and J are TRBV12-5 and TRBJ2-1, with 9 bases identical to TRBD2. Germline CDR1 and CDR2: LGHNT and FRNRAP. J gave up 5 bases and V 3 bases, and 17 bases lay outside the gene matches. The CDR3 runs to 19 residues. The CDR3 region has the DNA TGTGCTAGTGGTTTCGTCCCGTCCCAGCCGGGACTAGCTGACAATGAGCAGTTCTTC. Encoded protein: CASGFVPSQPGLADNEQFF. Based on the CDR3 plus reference TRBV12-5 and TRBJ2-1, the full variable domain is DARVTQTPRHKVTEMGQEVTMRCQPILGHNTVFWYRQTMMQGLELLAYFRNRAPLDDSGMPKDRFSAEMPDATLATLKIQPSEPRDSAVYFCASGFVPSQPGLADNEQFFGPGTRLTVL.

The V and J genes are TRBV11-2 and TRBJ2-5; no clear D gene. CDR3 size: 14 residues. Germline V gene sequence: CDR1 SGHAT, CDR2 FQNNGV. Trimming stripped 3 bases from V and 1 base from J, with 9 bases between. CDR3 nucleotides: TGTGCCAGCAGCTTTGCCTACCTCCAAGAGACCCAGTACTTC. Protein: CASSFAYLQETQYF.

The chain recombines TRBV19 with TRBJ1-5, with 8 bases aligning to TRBD1. Germline V CDR1 and CDR2: LNHDA, SQIVND (reference sequence). This CDR3 has 14 amino acids. V lost 5 bases to trimming and J lost 7 bases; unmatched junction nucleotides: 7. CDR3 amino acids: CASSVDREGQPQHF. CDR3 DNA sequence: TGTGCCAGTAGTGTGGACAGGGAGGGGCAGCCCCAGCATTTT.

As regards this clone: This may be a read error, as it is one base from a much larger clone. This specimen includes other DNA sequences encoding the same CDR3. The chain is built from TRBV12-3 or TRBV12-4 and TRBJ2-1; D is perhaps TRBD2 (6 bases). This CDR3 comprises 12 residues. Trimming removed 1 base from V and 8 bases from J, with 6 bases in between. CDR3 amino acids: CASSLGGDEQFF. In DNA, the CDR3 is TGTGCCAGCAGTTTAGGCGGGGATGAGCAGTTCTTC.

This chain links TRBV5-5 with TRBJ1-6, with 7 nucleotides matching TRBD1. Germline CDR1 reads SGHKS; CDR2 reads YYEKEE (reference sequence). The V gene end was trimmed by 1 base and the J gene end by 7 bases; junction bases not matched to a gene: 2. The CDR3 consists of 14 residues. This chain's CDR3 is CASSLQGVNSPLHF. CDR3 nucleotide sequence: TGTGCCAGCAGCTTGCAGGGGGTAAATTCACCCCTCCACTTT.

Only a few counts were recorded for this clone. The V gene is TRBV7-6, the J gene TRBJ2-5; TRBD1 is a possible D gene (6 bases). V lost 5 bases and J lost 1, with 14 bases in between. The CDR3 has 15 amino acids. The germline V gene encodes CDR1 SGHVS and CDR2 FNYEAQ. CDR3 nucleotide sequence: TGTGCCAGCAGCGATGATAACAGGGCCCAAGAGACCCAGTACTTC. Its protein product is CASSDDNRAQETQYF.

The chain carries TRBV27 and TRBJ2-1; a weak D match, TRBD2 (6 bases). The CDR3 consists of 15 residues. The germline gives CDR1 MNHEY, CDR2 SMNVEV (reference sequence). Trimming cost V 5 bases and J 4 bases, with 15 bases left between them. The CDR3 region is CASSARGGEYNEQFF. Written as DNA, the CDR3 is TGTGCCAGCAGTGCCCGAGGAGGGGAATACAATGAGCAGTTCTTC.

The rearrangement joins TRBV14 to TRBJ1-4; D remains ambiguous. The CDR3 loop spans 12 amino acids. CDR1 is SGHDN, CDR2 FVKESK, per germline. Deletions cut 4 bases from V and 8 bases from J, with 8 bases between. The CDR3 sequence is CASSPSGEKLFF. In nucleotides, the CDR3 is TGTGCCAGCAGCCCTTCGGGGGAAAAACTGTTTTTT.

V and J are TRBV6-6 and TRBJ2-7; 9 nucleotides align to TRBD1. The CDR3 extends over 14 amino acids. The trim removed 4 bases at V and 9 bases at J, leaving 10 bases unmatched. Germline CDR1 is MNHNY and CDR2 is SVGAGI (reference sequence). The CDR3 bases are TGTGCCAGCAGTTTGGGACAGGGTGGCTCAGGGCAGTACGTC. Its translation is CASSLGQGGSGQYV.

The chain employs TRBV11-2 and TRBJ1-1, with D maybe TRBD1 (5 bases). The CDR3 is 14 residues long. Germline CDR1 and CDR2: SGHAT and FQNNGV. Trimming removed 5 bases from V and 3 bases from J, with 13 bases in between. In nucleotides, the CDR3 is TGTGCCAGCAGCATTCAGGGAGGGGACACTGAAGCTTTCTTT. Amino acids: CASSIQGGDTEAFF.

The genes are TRBV3-1 (or the pseudogene TRBV3-2) and TRBJ2-3; 8 bases are shared with TRBD2. After removal of 4 bases from V and 4 bases from J, the junction contained 4 bases not matched to a gene. The CDR3 has 14 residues. Germline V CDR1 and CDR2: LGHDT, YNNKEL (reference sequence). The CDR3 region has the DNA TGTGCCAGCAGCCGGCGGGGGGAGGCAGATACGCAGTATTTT. Translating it yields CASSRRGEADTQYF.

About this clone: The same CDR3 can be traced to other DNA sequences in this sample. The chain combines TRBV5-1 with TRBJ1-3; D unresolved. V gave up 4 bases and J gave up 0 bases, with 11 bases separating them. The CDR3 covers 15 residues. Germline CDR1 is SGHRS and CDR2 is YFSETQ. The CDR3 region is CASSLRPSSGNTIYF. The CDR3 nucleotides read TGCGCCAGCAGCCTTCGACCTAGCTCTGGAAACACCATATATTTT.

This chain links TRBV28 with TRBJ1-3, with a possible D match to TRBD1 (5 bases). CDR1 and CDR2 (germline): MDHEN, SYDVKM. This CDR3 is 14 amino acids long. V lost 9 bases to trimming and J lost 0 bases, with 12 bases between them. The CDR3, as DNA: TGTGCCAGTTCAAGGGGTTACTCTGGAAACACCATATATTTT. Its protein is CASSRGYSGNTIYF.

The chain combines TRBV7-2 with TRBJ2-3; TRBD2 agrees at 10 bases. Germline V gives CDR1 SGHTA, CDR2 FQGNSA. This CDR3 comprises 18 residues. Unmatched junction bases numbered 11, after V lost 2 bases and J lost 3 bases. This CDR3 is CASSLMASGGPVTDTQYF. The CDR3 bases are TGTGCCAGCAGCTTAATGGCTAGCGGGGGTCCTGTGACAGATACGCAGTATTTT.